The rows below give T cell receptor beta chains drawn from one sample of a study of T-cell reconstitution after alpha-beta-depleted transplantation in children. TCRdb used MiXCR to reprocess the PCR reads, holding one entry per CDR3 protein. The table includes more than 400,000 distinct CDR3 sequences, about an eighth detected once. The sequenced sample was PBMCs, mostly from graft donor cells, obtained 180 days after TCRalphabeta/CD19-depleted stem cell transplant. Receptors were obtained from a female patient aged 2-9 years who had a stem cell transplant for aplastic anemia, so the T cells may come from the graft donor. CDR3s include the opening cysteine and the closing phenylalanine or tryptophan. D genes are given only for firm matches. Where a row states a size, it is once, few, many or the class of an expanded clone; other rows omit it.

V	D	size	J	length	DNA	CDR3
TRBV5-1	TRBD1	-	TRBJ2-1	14	TGCGCCAGCAGCTTTGACAGGGCCTACAATGAGCAGTTCTTC	CASSFDRAYNEQFF
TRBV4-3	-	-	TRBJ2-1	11	TGCGCCAGCAGCCAGGCCAATGAGCAGTTCTTC	CASSQANEQFF
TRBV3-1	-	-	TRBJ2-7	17	TGTGCCAGCAGCCAAGGGTACGAGACAGGTGCGGATGGCGAGCAGTACTTC	CASSQGYETGADGEQYF
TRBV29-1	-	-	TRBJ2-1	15	TGCAGCGTAGAGGGGGGGGACAGCGGCGTCAATGAGCAGTTCTTC	CSVEGGDSGVNEQFF
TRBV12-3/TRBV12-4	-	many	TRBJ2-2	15	TGTGCCAGCAGTTCCCTCACAGGGAATCCCGGGGAGCTGTTTTTT	CASSSLTGNPGELFF
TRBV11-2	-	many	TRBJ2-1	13	TGTGCCAGCAGCTTAGGGCTAGGCAATGAGCAGTTCTTC	CASSLGLGNEQFF
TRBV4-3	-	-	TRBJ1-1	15	TGCGCCAGCAGCCAAGATTGGCAGATGAACACTGAAGCTTTCTTT	CASSQDWQMNTEAFF
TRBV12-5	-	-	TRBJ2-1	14	TGTGCTAGTGGTTTGGGGACAGAGGACAATGAGCAGTTCTTC	CASGLGTEDNEQFF
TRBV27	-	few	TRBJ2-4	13	TGTGCCAGCAGAACCGACAGGACAGCCATTCAGTACTTC	CASRTDRTAIQYF
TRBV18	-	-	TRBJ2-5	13	TGTGCCAGCTCACCGACCCCCGGGGAGACCCAGTACTTC	CASSPTPGETQYF
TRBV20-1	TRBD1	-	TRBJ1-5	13	TGCAGTGCTAGCCGACAGGGGGCTCAGCCCCAGCATTTT	CSASRQGAQPQHF
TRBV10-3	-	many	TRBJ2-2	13	TGTGCCATCAGTGGAACACACACCGGGGAGCTGTTTTTT	CAISGTHTGELFF
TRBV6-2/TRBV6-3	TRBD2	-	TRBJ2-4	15	TGTGCCAGCAGAAGACTAGCGGGAGCCGAAAACATTCAGTACTTC	CASRRLAGAENIQYF
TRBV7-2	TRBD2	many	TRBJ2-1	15	TGTGCCAGCAGCCTAACTAGCGGGAGGGCGAATGAGCAGTTCTTC	CASSLTSGRANEQFF
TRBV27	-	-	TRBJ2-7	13	TGTGCCAGCAGTTTAAAGCTACCCTACGAGCAGTACTTC	CASSLKLPYEQYF